The entry below gives a single T cell receptor (beta chain) sequence along with its context. What it binds is not known. This sample was included in a study of OX40 agonist ivuxolimab in advanced cancers. About the research overall: The dose-escalation cohort had hepatocellular carcinoma, melanoma, renal cell or head and neck cancer. Study-wide findings and caveats: Averaged across samples, CD8+ T cells carried more expanded clones than CD4+ did.

Germline CDR1 is SQVTM and CDR2 is ANQGSEA. V trimming: 4 bases; J trimming: 6 bases; junction bases outside the gene matches: 8. There are 14 residues in the CDR3. The repertoire was sequenced with immunoSEQ multiplex PCR; TCRdb's copy has only in-frame clones and lacks some. The table has about 26,000 clones, 83% seen once. This material consisted of CD4+ or CD8+ T cells sorted from blood, taken in a trial of the OX40 agonist ivuxolimab. The clonotype originates from an adult with an advanced solid tumor such as melanoma, head and neck, liver or kidney cancer. The chain has TRBV29-1 and TRBJ1-1; 10 bases match TRBD1. In DNA form, the CDR3 reads TGCAGCGTTGTTACGGGACAGGGGACCGCTGAAGCTTTCTTT. Its protein product is CSVVTGQGTAEAFF.